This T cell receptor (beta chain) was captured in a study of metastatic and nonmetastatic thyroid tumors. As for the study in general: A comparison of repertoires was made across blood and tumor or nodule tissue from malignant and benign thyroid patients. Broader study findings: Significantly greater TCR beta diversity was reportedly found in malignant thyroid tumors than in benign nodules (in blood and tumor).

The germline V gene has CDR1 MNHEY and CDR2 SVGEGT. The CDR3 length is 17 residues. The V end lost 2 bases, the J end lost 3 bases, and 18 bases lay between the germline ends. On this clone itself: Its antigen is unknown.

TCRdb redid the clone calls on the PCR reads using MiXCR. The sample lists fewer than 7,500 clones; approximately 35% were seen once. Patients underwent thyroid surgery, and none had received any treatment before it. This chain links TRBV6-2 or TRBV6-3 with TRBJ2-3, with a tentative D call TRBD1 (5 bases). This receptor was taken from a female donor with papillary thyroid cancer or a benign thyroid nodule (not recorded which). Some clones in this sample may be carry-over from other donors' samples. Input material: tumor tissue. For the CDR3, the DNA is TGTGCCAGCAGTTACGTGCTGGGCCAGGGATCAACAGATACGCAGTATTTT. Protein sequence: CASSYVLGQGSTDTQYF.